This T cell receptor beta chain was captured in a study of regulatory T cells in long-lasting Graves disease. Findings of the study overall: Among the persistent patients, 2,741 public clonotypes were shared, more than the approximately 960 shared among new patients.

Time point reported: newly diagnosed GD, antithyroid drugs for less than 3 months. RNA isolated from PBMCs was used to make the TCR library. Approximately 9-milliliter peripheral blood samples went into EDTA tubes. In the case of this clonotype: Its specificity is not known.

Researchers made TCR beta libraries by using iRepertoire HTBI primers and running Arm-PCR on CDR3 regions. TCRdb redid the calling of the multiplex PCR reads with MiXCR, one entry per CDR3 protein. Among about 220,000 distinct CDR3 sequences listed, roughly a fifth were seen once. The same data also contributed to another study, on T cells in Graves' hyperthyroidism and ophthalmopathy. As that study records: When the TCR CDR3 underwent first-round RT-PCR, the HTBI primer set was used.

Source: peripheral blood mononuclear cells (PBMCs), taken at new diagnosis, from a patient treated with antithyroid drugs. This sequence was found in a woman aged 25 to 39 with Graves disease.

The chain's CDR3 is CASSPAGEAYNEQFF. As DNA, the CDR3 is TGTGCCAGCAGCCCAGCGGGAGAGGCCTACAATGAGCAGTTCTTC. The chain combines TRBV7-8 with TRBJ2-1; 8 bases line up with TRBD2. V trimming: 5 bases; J trimming: 2 bases; junction bases outside the gene matches: 5. Germline CDR1 is SGHVS and CDR2 is FQNEAQ. This CDR3 contains 15 residues.